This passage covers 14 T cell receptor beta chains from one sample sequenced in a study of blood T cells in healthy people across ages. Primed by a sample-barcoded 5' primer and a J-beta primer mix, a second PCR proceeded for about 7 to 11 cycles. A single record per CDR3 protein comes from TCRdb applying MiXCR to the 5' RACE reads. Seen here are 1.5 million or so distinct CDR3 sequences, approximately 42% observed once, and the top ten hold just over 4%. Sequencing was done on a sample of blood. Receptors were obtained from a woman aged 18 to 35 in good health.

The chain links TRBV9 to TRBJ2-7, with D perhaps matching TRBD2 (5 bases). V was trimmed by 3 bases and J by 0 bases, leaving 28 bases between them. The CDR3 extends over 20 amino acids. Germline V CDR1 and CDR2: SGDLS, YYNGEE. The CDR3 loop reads CASSARGLSPSDLSSYEQYF. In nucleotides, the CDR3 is TGTGCCAGCAGCGCCCGAGGACTCTCCCCTAGTGATCTCAGCTCCTACGAGCAGTACTTC.

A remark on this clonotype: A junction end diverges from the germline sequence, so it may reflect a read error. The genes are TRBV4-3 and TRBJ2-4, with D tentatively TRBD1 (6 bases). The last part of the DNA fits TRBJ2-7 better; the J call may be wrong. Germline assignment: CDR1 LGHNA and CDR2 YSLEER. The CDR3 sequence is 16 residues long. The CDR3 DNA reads TGCGCCAACAGCCAGGCTTACGGGACATCCCCCTACGAGCAGTACTTC. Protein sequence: CANSQAYGTSPYEQYF.

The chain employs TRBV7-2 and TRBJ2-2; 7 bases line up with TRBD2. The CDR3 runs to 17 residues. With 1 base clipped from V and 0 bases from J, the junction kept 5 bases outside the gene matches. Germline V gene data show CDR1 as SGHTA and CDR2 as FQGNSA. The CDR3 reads CASSLEVLAANTGELFF. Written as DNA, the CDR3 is TGTGCCAGCAGCTTAGAGGTCCTAGCGGCGAACACCGGGGAGCTGTTTTTT.

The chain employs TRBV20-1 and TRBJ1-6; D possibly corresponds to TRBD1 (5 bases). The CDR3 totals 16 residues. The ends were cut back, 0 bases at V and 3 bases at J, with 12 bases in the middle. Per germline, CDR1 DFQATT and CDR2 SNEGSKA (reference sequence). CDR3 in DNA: TGCAGTGCTAGAGATCGGCGGCAGGGCTATAATTCACCCCTCCACTTT. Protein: CSARDRRQGYNSPLHF.

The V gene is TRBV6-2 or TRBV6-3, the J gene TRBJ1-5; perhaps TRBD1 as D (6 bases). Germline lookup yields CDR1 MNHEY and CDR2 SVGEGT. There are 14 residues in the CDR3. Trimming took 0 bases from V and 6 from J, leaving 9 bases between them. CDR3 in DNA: TGTGCCAGCAGTTACTCGGGGGCCGCTCAGCCCCAGCATTTT. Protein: CASSYSGAAQPQHF.

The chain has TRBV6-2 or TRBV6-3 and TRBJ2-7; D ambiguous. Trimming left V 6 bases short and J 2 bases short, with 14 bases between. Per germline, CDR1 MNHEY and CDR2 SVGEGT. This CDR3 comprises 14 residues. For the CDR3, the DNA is TGTGCCAGCAGAGAAGAGCCAGGCACCTACGAGCAGTACTTC. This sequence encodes CASREEPGTYEQYF.

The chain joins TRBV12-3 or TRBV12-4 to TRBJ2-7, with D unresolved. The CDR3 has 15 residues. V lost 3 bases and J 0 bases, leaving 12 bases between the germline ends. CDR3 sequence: CASSFGPVSSYEQYF. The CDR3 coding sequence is TGTGCCAGCAGTTTTGGGCCAGTCAGCTCCTACGAGCAGTACTTC.

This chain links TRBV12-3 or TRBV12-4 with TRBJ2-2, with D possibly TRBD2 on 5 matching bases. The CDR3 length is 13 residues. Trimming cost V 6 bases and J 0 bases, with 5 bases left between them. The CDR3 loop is CASRLANTGELFF. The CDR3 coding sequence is TGTGCCAGCAGACTAGCGAACACCGGGGAGCTGTTTTTT.

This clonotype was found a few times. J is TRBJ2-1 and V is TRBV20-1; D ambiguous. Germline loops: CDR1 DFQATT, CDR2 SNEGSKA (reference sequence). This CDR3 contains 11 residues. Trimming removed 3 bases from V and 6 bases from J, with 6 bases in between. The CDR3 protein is CSARLRNEQFF. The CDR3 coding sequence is TGCAGTGCTAGGTTGCGCAATGAGCAGTTCTTC.

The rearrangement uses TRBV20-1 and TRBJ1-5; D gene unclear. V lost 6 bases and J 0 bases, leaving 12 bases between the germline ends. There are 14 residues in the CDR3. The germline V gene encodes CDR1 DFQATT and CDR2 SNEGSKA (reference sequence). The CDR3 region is CSALFGNSNQPQHF. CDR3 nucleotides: TGCAGTGCCCTCTTCGGGAATAGCAATCAGCCCCAGCATTTT.

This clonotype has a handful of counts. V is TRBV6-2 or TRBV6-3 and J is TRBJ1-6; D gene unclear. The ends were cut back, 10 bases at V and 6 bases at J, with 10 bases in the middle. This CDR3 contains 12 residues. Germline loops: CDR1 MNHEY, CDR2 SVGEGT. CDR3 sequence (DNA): TGTGCCATCGGCCAGCTTAATTCACCCCTCCACTTT. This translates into CAIGQLNSPLHF.

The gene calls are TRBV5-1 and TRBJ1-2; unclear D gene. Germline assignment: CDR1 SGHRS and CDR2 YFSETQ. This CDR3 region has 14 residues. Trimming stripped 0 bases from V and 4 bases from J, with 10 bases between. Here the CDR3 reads CASSLGLGLYGYTF. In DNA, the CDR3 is TGCGCCAGCAGCTTGGGTCTTGGGCTCTATGGCTACACCTTC.

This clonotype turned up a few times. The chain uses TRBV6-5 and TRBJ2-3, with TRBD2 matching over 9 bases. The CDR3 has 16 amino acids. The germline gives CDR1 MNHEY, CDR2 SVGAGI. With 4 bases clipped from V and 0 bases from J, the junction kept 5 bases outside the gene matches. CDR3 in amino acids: CASSSSGVPSTDTQYF. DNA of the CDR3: TGTGCCAGCAGTTCTAGCGGGGTCCCTAGCACAGATACGCAGTATTTT.

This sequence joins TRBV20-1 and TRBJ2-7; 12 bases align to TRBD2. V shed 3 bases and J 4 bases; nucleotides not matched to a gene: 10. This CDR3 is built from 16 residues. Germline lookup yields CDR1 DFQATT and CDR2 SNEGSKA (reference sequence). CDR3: CSASRGLAGGPYEQYF. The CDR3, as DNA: TGCAGTGCTAGTCGAGGGCTAGCGGGAGGGCCGTACGAGCAGTACTTC.